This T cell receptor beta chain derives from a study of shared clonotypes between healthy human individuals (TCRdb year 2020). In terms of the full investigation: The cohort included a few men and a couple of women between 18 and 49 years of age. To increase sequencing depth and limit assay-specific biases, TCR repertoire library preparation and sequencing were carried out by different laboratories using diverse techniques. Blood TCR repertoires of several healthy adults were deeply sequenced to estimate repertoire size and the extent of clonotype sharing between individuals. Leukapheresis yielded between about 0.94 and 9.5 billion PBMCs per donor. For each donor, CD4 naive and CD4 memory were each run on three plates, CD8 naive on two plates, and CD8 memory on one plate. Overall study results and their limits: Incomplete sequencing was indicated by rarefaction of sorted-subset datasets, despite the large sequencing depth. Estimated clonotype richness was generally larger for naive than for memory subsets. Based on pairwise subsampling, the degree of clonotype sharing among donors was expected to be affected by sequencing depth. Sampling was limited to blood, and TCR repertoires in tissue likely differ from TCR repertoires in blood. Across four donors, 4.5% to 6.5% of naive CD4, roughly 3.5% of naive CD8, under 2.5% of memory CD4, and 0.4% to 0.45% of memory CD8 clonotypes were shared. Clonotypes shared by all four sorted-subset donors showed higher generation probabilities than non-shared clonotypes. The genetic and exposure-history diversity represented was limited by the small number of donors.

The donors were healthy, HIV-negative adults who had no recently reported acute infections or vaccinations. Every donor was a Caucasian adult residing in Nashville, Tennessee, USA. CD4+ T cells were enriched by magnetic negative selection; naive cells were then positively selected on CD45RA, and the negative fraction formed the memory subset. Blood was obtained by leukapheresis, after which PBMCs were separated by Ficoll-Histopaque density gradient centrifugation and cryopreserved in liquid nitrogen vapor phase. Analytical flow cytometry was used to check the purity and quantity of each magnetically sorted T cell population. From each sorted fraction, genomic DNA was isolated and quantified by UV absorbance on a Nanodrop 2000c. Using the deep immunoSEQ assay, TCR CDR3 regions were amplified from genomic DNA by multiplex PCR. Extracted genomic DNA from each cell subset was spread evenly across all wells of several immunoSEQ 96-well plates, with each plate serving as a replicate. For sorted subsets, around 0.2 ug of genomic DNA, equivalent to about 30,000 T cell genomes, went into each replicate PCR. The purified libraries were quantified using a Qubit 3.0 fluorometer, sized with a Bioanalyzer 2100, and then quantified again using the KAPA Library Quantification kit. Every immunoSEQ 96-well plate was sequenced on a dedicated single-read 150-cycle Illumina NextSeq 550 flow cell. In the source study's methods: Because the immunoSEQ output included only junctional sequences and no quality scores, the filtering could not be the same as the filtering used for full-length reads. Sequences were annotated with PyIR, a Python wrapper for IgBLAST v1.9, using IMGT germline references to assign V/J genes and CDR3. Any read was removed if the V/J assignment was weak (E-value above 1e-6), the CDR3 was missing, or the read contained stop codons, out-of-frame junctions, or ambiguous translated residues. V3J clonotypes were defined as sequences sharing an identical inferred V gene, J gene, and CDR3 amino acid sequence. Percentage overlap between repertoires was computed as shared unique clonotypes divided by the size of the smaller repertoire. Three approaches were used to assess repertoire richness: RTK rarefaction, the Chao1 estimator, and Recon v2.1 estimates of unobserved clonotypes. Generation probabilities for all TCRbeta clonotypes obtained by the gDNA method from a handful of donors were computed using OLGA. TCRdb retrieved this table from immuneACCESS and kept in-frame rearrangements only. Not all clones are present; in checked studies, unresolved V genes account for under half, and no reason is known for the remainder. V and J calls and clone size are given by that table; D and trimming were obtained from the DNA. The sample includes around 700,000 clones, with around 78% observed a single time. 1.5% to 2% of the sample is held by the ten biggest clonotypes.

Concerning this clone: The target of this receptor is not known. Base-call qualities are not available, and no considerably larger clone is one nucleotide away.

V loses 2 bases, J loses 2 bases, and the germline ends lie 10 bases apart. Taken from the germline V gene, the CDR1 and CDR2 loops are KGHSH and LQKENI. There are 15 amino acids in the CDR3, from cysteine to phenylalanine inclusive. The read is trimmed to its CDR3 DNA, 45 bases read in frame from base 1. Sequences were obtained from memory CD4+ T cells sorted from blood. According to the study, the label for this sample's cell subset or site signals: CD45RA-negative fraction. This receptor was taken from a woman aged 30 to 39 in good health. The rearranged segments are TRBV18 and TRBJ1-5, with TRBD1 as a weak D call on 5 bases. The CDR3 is CASSPGQQGNQPQHF. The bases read TGTGCCAGCTCACCAGGACAACAGGGCAATCAGCCCCAGCATTTT.